The rows below give T cell receptor beta chains drawn from one sample of a study of OX40 agonist ivuxolimab in advanced cancers. Only in-frame clones appear in the TCRdb table, and some are missing; sequencing was by immunoSEQ multiplex PCR. Of around 95,000 clones in the sample, roughly 90% were seen once. Here the sequenced sample was CD4+ or CD8+ T cells sorted from blood, taken in a trial of the OX40 agonist ivuxolimab. The receptor source for this set is an adult with an advanced solid tumor such as melanoma, head and neck, liver or kidney cancer. CDR3s leave out the opening cysteine and the closing phenylalanine or tryptophan. D genes are given only for firm matches.

cdr3_aa: ASSIDRATGELF; d_call: TRBD1; j_call: TRBJ2-2; v_call: TRBV19
cdr3_aa: ASSLERGIGDTQY; d_call: TRBD2; j_call: TRBJ2-3; v_call: TRBV14
cdr3_aa: ASSSLAGARNTGELF; d_call: TRBD2; j_call: TRBJ2-2; v_call: TRBV5-4
cdr3_aa: ASSLGTRADTQY; d_call: TRBD2; j_call: TRBJ2-3; v_call: TRBV28
cdr3_aa: AIKEIAGGRPF; d_call: TRBD2; j_call: TRBJ2-1; v_call: TRBV10-3
cdr3_aa: ASSESVGPYEQY; d_call: NA; j_call: TRBJ2-7; v_call: TRBV6-1
cdr3_aa: ASSSGLDNTFSYGQY; d_call: TRBD2; j_call: TRBJ2-7; v_call: TRBV5-1
cdr3_aa: ASSERPYGYT; d_call: NA; j_call: TRBJ1-2; v_call: TRBV6-1
cdr3_aa: ASSEGIRTVYGYT; d_call: NA; j_call: TRBJ1-2; v_call: TRBV6-1
cdr3_aa: ASSQTYYGELF; d_call: NA; j_call: TRBJ2-2; v_call: TRBV14
cdr3_aa: ASSIDIGSGRTRIYEQY; d_call: NA; j_call: TRBJ2-7; v_call: TRBV19
cdr3_aa: SVVSQKRYNEQF; d_call: NA; j_call: TRBJ2-1; v_call: TRBV29-1
cdr3_aa: ASSPPGEKDQPQH; d_call: NA; j_call: TRBJ1-5; v_call: TRBV18
cdr3_aa: ASSISTGAGETQY; d_call: NA; j_call: TRBJ2-5; v_call: TRBV19
cdr3_aa: ASSELAGGRQETQY; d_call: TRBD1; j_call: TRBJ2-5; v_call: TRBV6-1
cdr3_aa: ATSRVRGLAGQLYEQY; d_call: TRBD2; j_call: TRBJ2-7; v_call: TRBV15
cdr3_aa: ASSLFVYEQY; d_call: NA; j_call: TRBJ2-7; v_call: TRBV11-2
cdr3_aa: SVISGQVGGDTQY; d_call: NA; j_call: TRBJ2-3; v_call: TRBV29-1
cdr3_aa: ASSDRGRSKNIQY; d_call: TRBD1; j_call: TRBJ2-4; v_call: TRBV2
cdr3_aa: ASSALQGVDIQY; d_call: TRBD1; j_call: TRBJ2-4; v_call: TRBV7-9
cdr3_aa: ASRGGVPTYNEQF; d_call: NA; j_call: TRBJ2-1; v_call: TRBV2
cdr3_aa: ASRLAVGRGYEQY; d_call: NA; j_call: TRBJ2-7; v_call: TRBV19
cdr3_aa: ASSWKGAAEAF; d_call: TRBD1; j_call: TRBJ1-1; v_call: TRBV6-6
cdr3_aa: ASSALKHGHEKLF; d_call: NA; j_call: TRBJ1-4; v_call: TRBV28
cdr3_aa: ASSLKNSGPSSYNEQF; d_call: TRBD2; j_call: TRBJ2-1; v_call: TRBV5-1
cdr3_aa: ASSLPLGDYNEQF; d_call: NA; j_call: TRBJ2-1; v_call: TRBV28
cdr3_aa: AIRAGTGGNQPQH; d_call: TRBD1; j_call: TRBJ1-5; v_call: TRBV2
cdr3_aa: ASSFNLAFEQF; d_call: NA; j_call: TRBJ2-1; v_call: TRBV5-1
cdr3_aa: ASSQDPVTSANTGELF; d_call: TRBD2; j_call: TRBJ2-2; v_call: TRBV4-1
cdr3_aa: ASSLARLGGWHEQY; d_call: NA; j_call: TRBJ2-7; v_call: TRBV5-8
cdr3_aa: ASRHDSYEQY; d_call: NA; j_call: TRBJ2-7; v_call: TRBV6-1